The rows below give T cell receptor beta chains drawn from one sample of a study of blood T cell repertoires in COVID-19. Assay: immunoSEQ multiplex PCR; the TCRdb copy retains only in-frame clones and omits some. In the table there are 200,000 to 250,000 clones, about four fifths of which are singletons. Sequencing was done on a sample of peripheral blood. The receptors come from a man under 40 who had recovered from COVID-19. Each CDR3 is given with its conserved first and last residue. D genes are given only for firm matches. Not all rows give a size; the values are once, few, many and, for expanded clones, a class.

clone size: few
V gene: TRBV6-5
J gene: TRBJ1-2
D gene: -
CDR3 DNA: TGTGCCAGCAAGGAACAGGGACCCTATGGCTACACCTTC
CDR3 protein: CASKEQGPYGYTF

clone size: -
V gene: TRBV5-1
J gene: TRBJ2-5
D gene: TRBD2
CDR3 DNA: TGCGCCAGCAGCTTGGCTCCTCGGGGGGGGGCCACAGAGACCCAGTACTTC
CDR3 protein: CASSLAPRGGATETQYF

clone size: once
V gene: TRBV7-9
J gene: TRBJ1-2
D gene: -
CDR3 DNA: TGTGCCAGCAGCTTAGTCCTAGGAAACTATGGCTACACCTTC
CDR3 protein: CASSLVLGNYGYTF

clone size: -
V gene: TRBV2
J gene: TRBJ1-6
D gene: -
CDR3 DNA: TGTGCCAGCAGTGCGAACCTAGTGGGTTCACCCCTCCACTTT
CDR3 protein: CASSANLVGSPLHF

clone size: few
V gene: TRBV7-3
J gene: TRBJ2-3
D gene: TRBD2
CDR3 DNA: TGTGCCAGCAGCCTATTGACTAGCGGGGGTACAGATACGCAGTATTTT
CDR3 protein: CASSLLTSGGTDTQYF

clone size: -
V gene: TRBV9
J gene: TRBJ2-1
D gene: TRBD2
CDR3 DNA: TGTGCCAGCAGCGTGGCTAGCGGGATTTTCAATGAGCAGTTCTTC
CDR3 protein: CASSVASGIFNEQFF

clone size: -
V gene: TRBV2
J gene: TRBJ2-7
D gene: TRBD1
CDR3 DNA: TGTGCCAGCAGTAAGGGACAGGGAGCGGTCGAGCAGTACTTC
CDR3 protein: CASSKGQGAVEQYF

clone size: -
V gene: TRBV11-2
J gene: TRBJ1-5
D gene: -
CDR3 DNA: TGTGCCAGCAGCTTAGAATCAGGGTTCAATCAGCCCCAGCATTTT
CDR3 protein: CASSLESGFNQPQHF

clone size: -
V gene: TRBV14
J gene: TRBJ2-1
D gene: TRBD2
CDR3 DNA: TGTGCCAGCAGCCAAGGGACTAGCTACAATGAGCAGTTCTTC
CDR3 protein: CASSQGTSYNEQFF

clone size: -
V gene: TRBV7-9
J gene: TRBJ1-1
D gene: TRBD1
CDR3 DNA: TGTGCCAGCAGCCACGGACAGGGCACTGAAGCTTTCTTT
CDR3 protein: CASSHGQGTEAFF

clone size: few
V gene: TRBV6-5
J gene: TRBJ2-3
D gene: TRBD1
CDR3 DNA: TGTGCCAGCAGAGACGACAGGGCCCGGGGCGGGCAGTATTTT
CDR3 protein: CASRDDRARGGQYF

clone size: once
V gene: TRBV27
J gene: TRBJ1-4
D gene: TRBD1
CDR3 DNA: TGTGCCAGCAGCCCACGACAGGGGTATGAAAAACTGTTTTTT
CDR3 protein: CASSPRQGYEKLFF

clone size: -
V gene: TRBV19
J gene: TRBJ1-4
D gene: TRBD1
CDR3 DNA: TGTGCCAGTAGTGCGTCCGGGACAGGGGGCGAAAAACTGTTTTTT
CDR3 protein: CASSASGTGGEKLFF

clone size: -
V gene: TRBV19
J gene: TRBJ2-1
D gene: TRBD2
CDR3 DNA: TGTGCCAGTAGTCTATACGGGGGGATAGCGGGATACAATGAGCAGTTCTTC
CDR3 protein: CASSLYGGIAGYNEQFF

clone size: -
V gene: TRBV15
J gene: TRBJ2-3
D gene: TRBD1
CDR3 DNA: TGTGCCACCAGCATTGGGACAGGGAGCACAGATACGCAGTATTTT
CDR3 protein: CATSIGTGSTDTQYF

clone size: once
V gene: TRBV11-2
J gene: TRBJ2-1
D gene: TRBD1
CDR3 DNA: TGTGCCAGCAGCTTGCAGGGGGTTGAGCAGTTCTTC
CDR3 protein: CASSLQGVEQFF

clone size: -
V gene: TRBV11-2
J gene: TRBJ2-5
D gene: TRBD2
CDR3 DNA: TGTGCCAGCAGCTTGGGGACTAGCGGGGGACAAGAGACCCAGTACTTC
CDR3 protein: CASSLGTSGGQETQYF

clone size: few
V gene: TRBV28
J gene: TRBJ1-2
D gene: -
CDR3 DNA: TGTGCCAGCAGTTTACAGTATGGCTACACCTTC
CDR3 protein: CASSLQYGYTF

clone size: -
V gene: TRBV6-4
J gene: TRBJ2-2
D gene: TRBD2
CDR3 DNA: TGTGCCAGCAGTTTCCGGGGGGGAGGCACCGGGGAGCTGTTTTTT
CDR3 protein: CASSFRGGGTGELFF

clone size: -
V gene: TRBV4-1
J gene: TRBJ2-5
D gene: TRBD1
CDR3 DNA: TGCGCCAGCAGCCCCTTACAGGGGGGTCGGGAGACCCAGTACTTC
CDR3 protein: CASSPLQGGRETQYF

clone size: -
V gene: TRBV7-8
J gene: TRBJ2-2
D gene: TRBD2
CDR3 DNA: TGTGCCAGCAGGCCCTGGACTAGCGGGGGCGGGGAGCTGTTTTTT
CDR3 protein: CASRPWTSGGGELFF

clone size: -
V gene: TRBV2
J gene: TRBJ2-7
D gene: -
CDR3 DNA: TGTGCCAGCGCTGACCCAGCCACAGACGAGCAGTACTTC
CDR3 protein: CASADPATDEQYF

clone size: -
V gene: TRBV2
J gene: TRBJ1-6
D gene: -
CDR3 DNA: TGTGCCAGCACCCCCGACGGGAATTCACCCCTCCACTTT
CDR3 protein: CASTPDGNSPLHF

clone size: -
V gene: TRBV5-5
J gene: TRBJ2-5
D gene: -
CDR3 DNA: TGTGCCAGCAGCTTGCCAGGGAAAGAGACCCAGTACTTC
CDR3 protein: CASSLPGKETQYF

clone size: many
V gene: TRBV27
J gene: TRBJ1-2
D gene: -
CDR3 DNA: TGTGCCAGCAGTCTACAACCAGACAGTTCCTATGCCTACACCTTC
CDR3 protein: CASSLQPDSSYAYTF

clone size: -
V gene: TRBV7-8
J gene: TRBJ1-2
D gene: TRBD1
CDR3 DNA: TGTGCCAGCAGCTGGAATCCGGGACAGCTCTCCTATGGCTACACCTTC
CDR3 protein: CASSWNPGQLSYGYTF

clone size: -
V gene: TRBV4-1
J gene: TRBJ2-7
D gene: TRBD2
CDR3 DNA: TGCGCCAGCAGCCCACTAGCGAGCTCCTACGAGCAGTACTTC
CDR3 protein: CASSPLASSYEQYF

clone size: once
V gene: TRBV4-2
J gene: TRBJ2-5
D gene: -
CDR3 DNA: TGTGCCAGCAGCCAACCCAATAGGGGGGAGACCCAGTACTTC
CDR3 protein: CASSQPNRGETQYF

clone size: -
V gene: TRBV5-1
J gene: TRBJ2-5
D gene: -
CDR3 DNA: TGCGCCAGCAGCTTGTTACAGAAAGAGACCCAGTACTTC
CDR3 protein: CASSLLQKETQYF

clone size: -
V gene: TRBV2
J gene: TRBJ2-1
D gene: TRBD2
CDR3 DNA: TGTGCCAGCCGGGACTACGCATACAATGAGCAGTTCTTC
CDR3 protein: CASRDYAYNEQFF

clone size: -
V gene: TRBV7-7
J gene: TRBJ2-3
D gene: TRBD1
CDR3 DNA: TGTGCCAGCAGCACAGGGGGTTACACAGATACGCAGTATTTT
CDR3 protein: CASSTGGYTDTQYF

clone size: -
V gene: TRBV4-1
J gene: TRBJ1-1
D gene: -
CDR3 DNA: TGCGCCAGCAGCCAACCACTTGCGAACACTGAAGCTTTCTTT
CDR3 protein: CASSQPLANTEAFF

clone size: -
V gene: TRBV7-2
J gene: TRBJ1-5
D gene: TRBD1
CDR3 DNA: TGTGCCAGCAGCTCTCGGACAGGGGATCAGCCCCAGCATTTT
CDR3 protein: CASSSRTGDQPQHF

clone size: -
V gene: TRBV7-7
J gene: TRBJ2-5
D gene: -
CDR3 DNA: TGTGCCAGCAGCTCCACTACTTTCCAAGAGACCCAGTACTTC
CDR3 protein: CASSSTTFQETQYF

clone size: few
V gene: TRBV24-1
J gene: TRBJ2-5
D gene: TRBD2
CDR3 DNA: TGTGCCACCAGTCCTGGTGAGCGGGGGGGCGGAGAGACCCAGTACTTC
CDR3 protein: CATSPGERGGGETQYF

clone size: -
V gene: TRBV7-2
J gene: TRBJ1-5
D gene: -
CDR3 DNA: TGTGCCAGCAGCTTAGATGGCGGCTTGGGTCCGCCCCAGCATTTT
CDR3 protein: CASSLDGGLGPPQHF

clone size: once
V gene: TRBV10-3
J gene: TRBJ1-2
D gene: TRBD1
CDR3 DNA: TGTGCCATCAGGGGGGGACAGGGGGATGGCTACACCTTC
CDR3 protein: CAIRGGQGDGYTF

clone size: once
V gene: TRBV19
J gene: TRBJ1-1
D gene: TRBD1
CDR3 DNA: TGTGCCAGTGGTGGGACAGGGGGCGTGTACACTGAAGCTTTCTTT
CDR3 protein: CASGGTGGVYTEAFF

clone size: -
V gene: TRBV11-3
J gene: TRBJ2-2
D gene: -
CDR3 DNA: TGTGCCAGCAGCTTAAATCCAGGGGTGTCCGGGGAGCTGTTTTTT
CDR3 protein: CASSLNPGVSGELFF

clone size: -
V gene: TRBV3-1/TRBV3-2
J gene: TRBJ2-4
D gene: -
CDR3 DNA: TGTGCCAGCAGCCTACAAAAGGGGATTCAGTACTTC
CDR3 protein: CASSLQKGIQYF

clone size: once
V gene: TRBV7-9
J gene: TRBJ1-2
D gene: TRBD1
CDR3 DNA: TGTGCCAGCAGCCTGGGGGAGACAGGGATGTTTGGCTACACCTTC
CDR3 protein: CASSLGETGMFGYTF

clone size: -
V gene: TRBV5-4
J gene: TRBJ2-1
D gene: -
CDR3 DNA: TGTGCCAGCAGCTTGGAGGGGTTCTCATGGGCTGAGCAGTTCTTC
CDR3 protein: CASSLEGFSWAEQFF

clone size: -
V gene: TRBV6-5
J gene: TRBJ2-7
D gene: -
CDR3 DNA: TGTGCCAGCAGTTACTCCCCACAGGACCATTACGAGCAGTACTTC
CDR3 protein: CASSYSPQDHYEQYF

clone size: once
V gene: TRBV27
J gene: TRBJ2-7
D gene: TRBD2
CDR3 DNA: TGTGCCAGCAGATACCTAGGGGAGGGATACGAGCAGTACTTC
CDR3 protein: CASRYLGEGYEQYF

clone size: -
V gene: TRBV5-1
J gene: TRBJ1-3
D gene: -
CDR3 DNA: TGCGCCAGCACCCACTTTGGCTCTGGAAACACCATATATTTT
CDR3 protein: CASTHFGSGNTIYF